Included here is one T cell receptor (beta chain) sequence, with context. Its antigen is not yet known. Per-nucleotide qualities are absent, and no much larger clonotype sits a single base away. The record originates from a study of T cell responses to AZD1222 COVID-19 vaccine (TCRdb year 2021). Some background on the complete study: AZD1222 recipients whose second dose came at about 4 weeks and those whose second dose came at about 12 weeks were combined into one group, since spike-specific TCR depth and breadth did not differ between the two schedules. A total of just over 230 trial participants underwent TCR sequencing, of whom nearly 210 received two doses of AZD1222 and around 26 received two doses of the MenACWY control vaccine. Trial participants were enrolled by age into 18-55, 56-69 and 70-plus year subgroups, with roughly 150, 30 and 60 TCR-sequenced participants respectively. The investigation overall reported the following: Conclusions about previously exposed vaccinees are limited because only six or seven AZD1222 recipients were SARS-CoV-2 seropositive at baseline. No day 14 peak-response samples were available, so repertoires were characterized only after the peak T cell response. The whole spike protein was spanned by vaccine-associated CD4 TCRs, and dominant responses were seen in regions 160-218 and 743-854. After two AZD1222 doses, spike-specific TCR breadth and depth were significantly higher than at day 0 and than in MenACWY recipients. Epitopes outside the regions mutated in the B.1.351 and B.1.1.7 variants were reportedly recognized by nearly half of the unique spike-specific TCRs. Participants were mostly white British and included more females than males, and it was suggested by the authors that clonal diversity may have been underestimated. The 56-69-year group was small, and its depth increase did not reach significance, likely because of low power.

From the germline V gene (reference sequence), CDR1 is PRHDT and CDR2 is FYEKMQ. From the cysteine up to the phenylalanine, the CDR3 has a length of 12 residues. CDR3 DNA is the only sequence kept; it has 36 bases, read in frame from the first base. V and J are truncated by 1 base and 7 bases respectively, leaving an intervening sequence of 7 bases. The CDR3 regions of human TCRbeta chains were subjected to immunosequencing. The source study handled its data this way. TCRs in the repertoires were compared against a reference library of SARS-CoV-2-specific TCRs that had been generated with the MIRA antigen-specificity platform. Breadth was defined as the fraction of unique TCRs that were SARS-CoV-2-associated, and depth was defined as the fraction of total T cells that were SARS-CoV-2-associated. Using the MIRA data, each spike-specific TCR was mapped to the spike region that the TCR reacts to and placed in a CD4 or CD8 class. Log10-transformed breadth and depth values were compared by one-way ANOVA with Sidak's multiple comparisons tests. Sourced from immuneACCESS, this table was stored by TCRdb with only in-frame sequences that have V and J called. A share of the clones is absent; for the studies checked, an unresolved V gene accounts for under half, and the remainder has no known explanation. Clone size and V and J calls were adopted from that table, with D and trimming inferred from the DNA. For this sample there are under 150,000 clones; around nine tenths appear just once. The ten top clones hold about 2.4% of the sample.

The time point tag for this specimen amounts to: baseline before first vaccination. The vaccinee samples were drawn from two UK trials, COV001 and COV002, one of which was a single-blind randomized controlled phase 2/3 trial testing AZD1222 (ChAdOx1 nCoV-19) in healthy adults. For TCRbeta chain sequencing, PBMC samples were collected from trial participants at day 0 and at day 28 after the second dose. The receptor chain draws on TRBV13 and TRBJ1-1; a tentative D call is TRBD1 (6 bases match). The origin of this receptor is an adult in good health. The starting material was peripheral blood, obtained on day 0 of AZD1222 vaccination. The sequenced DNA: TGTGCCAGCAGCTTAGTACAGGGTGAAGCTTTCTTT. Translation gives CASSLVQGEAFF.